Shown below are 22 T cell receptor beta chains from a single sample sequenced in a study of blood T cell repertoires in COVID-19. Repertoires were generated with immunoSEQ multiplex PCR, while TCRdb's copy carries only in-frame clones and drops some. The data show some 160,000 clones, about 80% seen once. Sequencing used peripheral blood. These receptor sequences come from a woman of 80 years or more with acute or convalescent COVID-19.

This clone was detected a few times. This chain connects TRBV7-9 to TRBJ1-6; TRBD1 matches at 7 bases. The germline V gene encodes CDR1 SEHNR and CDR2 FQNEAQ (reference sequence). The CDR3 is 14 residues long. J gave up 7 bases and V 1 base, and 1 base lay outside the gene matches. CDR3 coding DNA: TGTGCCAGCAGCTTAGGGACAGGAAATTCACCCCTCCACTTT. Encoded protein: CASSLGTGNSPLHF.

Here the CDR3 reads CASSLRLGQGYEQYF. The CDR3 nucleotides read TGTGCCAGTAGTCTTCGTCTAGGACAGGGCTACGAGCAGTACTTC. The J gene is TRBJ2-7, the V gene TRBV19; 8 bases fit TRBD1. The junction had 9 bases not matched to a gene; V was cut back by 5 bases and J by 3 bases. The CDR3 contains 15 residues. CDR1 is LNHDA, CDR2 SQIVND, per germline (reference sequence).

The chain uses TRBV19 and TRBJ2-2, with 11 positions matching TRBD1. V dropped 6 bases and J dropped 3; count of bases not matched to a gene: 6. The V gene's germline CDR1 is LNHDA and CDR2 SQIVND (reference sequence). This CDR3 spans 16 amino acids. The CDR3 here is CASRDRGLSYTGELFF. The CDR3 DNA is TGTGCCAGTAGGGACAGGGGGCTTAGTTACACCGGGGAGCTGTTTTTT.

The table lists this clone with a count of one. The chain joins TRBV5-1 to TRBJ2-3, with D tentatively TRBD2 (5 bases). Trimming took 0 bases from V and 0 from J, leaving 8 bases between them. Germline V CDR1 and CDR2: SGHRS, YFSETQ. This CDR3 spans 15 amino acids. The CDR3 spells CASSLESGSTDTQYF. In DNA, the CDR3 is TGCGCCAGCAGCTTGGAGTCGGGGAGCACAGATACGCAGTATTTT.

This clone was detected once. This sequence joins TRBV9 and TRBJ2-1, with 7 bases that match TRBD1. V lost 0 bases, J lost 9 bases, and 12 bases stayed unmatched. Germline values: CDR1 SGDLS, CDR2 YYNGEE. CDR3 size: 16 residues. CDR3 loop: CASSVAGAGGTGEQFF. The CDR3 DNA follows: TGTGCCAGCAGCGTAGCTGGGGCAGGGGGAACCGGTGAGCAGTTCTTC.

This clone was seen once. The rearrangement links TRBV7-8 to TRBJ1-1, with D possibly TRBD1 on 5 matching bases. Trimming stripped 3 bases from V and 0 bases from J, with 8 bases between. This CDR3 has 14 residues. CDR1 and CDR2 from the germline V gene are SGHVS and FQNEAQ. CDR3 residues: CASSLNRLNTEAFF. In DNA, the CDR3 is TGTGCCAGCAGCTTGAACAGGTTGAACACTGAAGCTTTCTTT.

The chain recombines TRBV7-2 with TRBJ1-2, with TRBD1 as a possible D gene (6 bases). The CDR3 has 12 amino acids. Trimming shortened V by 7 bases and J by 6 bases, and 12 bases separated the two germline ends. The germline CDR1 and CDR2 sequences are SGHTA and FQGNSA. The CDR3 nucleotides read TGTGCCAGCACTACAGGGTGGGATGGCTACACCTTC. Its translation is CASTTGWDGYTF.

This CDR3 reads CASSKGTGYNEQYF. The CDR3 bases are TGCGCCAGCAGCAAGGGGACAGGGTATAACGAGCAGTACTTC. The gene calls are TRBV5-1 and TRBJ2-7, with 9 bases lining up with TRBD1. The V and J ends lost 4 bases and 5 bases, in that order; junction bases with no gene match: 7. CDR1 is SGHRS, CDR2 YFSETQ, per germline. The CDR3 totals 14 residues.

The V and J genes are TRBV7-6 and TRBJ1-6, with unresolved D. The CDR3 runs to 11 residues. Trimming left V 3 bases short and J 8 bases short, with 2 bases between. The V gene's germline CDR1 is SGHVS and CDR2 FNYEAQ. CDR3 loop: CASSFDSPLHF. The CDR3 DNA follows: TGTGCCAGCAGCTTCGATTCACCCCTCCACTTT.

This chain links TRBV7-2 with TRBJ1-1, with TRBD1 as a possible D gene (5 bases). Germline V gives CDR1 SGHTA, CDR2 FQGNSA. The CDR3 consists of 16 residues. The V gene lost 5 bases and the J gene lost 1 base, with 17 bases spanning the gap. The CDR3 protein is CASSDSGTYPNTEAFF. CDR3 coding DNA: TGTGCCAGCAGCGATAGCGGGACTTACCCGAACACTGAAGCTTTCTTT.

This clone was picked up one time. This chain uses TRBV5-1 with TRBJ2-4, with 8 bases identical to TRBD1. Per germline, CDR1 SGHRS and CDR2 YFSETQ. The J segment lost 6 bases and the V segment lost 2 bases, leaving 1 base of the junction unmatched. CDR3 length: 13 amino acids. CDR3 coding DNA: TGCGCCAGCAGCTTACAGGGGGGAAACATTCAGTACTTC. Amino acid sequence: CASSLQGGNIQYF.

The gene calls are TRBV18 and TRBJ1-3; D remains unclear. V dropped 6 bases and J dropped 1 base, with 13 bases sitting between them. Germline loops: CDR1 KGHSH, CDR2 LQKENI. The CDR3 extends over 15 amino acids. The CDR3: CASSPTGESGNTIYF. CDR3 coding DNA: TGTGCCAGCTCCCCGACCGGGGAATCTGGAAACACCATATATTTT.

CDR3 sequence reads: CASTQGNGANVLTF. The CDR3 region has the DNA TGTGCCAGTACCCAGGGGAATGGGGCCAACGTCCTGACTTTC. The chain carries TRBV19 and TRBJ2-6; D might be TRBD1 (6 bases). CDR1 is LNHDA, CDR2 SQIVND, per germline (reference sequence). The length of the CDR3 is 14 residues. The ends were cut back, 7 bases at V and 3 bases at J, with 10 bases in the middle.

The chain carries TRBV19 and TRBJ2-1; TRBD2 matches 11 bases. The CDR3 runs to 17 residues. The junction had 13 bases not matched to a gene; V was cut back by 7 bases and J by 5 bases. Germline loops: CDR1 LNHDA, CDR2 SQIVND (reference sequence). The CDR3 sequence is CASTSRRGLAADNEQFF. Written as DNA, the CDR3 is TGTGCCAGTACCTCCCGGCGGGGACTAGCGGCCGACAATGAGCAGTTCTTC.

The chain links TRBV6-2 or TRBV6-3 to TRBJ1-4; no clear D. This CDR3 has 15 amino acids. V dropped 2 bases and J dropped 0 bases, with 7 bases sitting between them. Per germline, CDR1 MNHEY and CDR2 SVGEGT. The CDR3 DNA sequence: TGTGCCAGCAGTTACCGACATCCAACTAATGAAAAACTGTTTTTT. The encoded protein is CASSYRHPTNEKLFF.

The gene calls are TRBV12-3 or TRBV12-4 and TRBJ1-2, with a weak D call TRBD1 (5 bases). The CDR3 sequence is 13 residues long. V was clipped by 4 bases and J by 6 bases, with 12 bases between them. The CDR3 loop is CASSSAGFHGYTF. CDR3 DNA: TGTGCCAGCAGTTCGGCAGGGTTCCATGGCTACACCTTC.

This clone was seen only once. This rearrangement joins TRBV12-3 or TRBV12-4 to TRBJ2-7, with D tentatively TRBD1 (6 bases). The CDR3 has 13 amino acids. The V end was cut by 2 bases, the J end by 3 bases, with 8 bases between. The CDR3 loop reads CASSLPTGYEQYF. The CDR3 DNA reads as TGTGCCAGCAGTTTACCGACAGGCTACGAGCAGTACTTC.

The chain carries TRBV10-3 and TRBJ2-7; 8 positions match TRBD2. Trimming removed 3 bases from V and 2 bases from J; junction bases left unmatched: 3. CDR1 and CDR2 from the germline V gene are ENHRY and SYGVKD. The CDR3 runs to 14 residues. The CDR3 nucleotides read TGTGCCATCAGTGATGCGGGGGGCCCCTACGAGCAGTACTTC. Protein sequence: CAISDAGGPYEQYF.

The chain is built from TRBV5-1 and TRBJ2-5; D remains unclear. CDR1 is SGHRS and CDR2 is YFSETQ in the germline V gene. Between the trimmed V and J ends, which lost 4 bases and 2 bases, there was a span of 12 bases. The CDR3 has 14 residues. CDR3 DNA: TGCGCCAGCAGCCCCCCACAGTCTCAAGAGACCCAGTACTTC. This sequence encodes CASSPPQSQETQYF. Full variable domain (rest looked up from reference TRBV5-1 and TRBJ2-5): KAGVTQTPRYLIKTRGQQVTLSCSPISGHRSVSWYQQTPGQGLQFLFEYFSETQRNKGNFPGRFSGRQFSNSRSEMNVSTLELGDSALYLCASSPPQSQETQYFGPGTRLLVL.

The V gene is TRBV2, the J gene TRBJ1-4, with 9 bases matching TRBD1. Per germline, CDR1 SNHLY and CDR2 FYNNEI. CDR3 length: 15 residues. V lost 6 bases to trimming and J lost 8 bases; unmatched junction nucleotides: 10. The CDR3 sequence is CASSYTTGGEEKLFF. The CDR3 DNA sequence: TGTGCCAGCAGCTATACGACAGGGGGGGAGGAAAAACTGTTTTTT.

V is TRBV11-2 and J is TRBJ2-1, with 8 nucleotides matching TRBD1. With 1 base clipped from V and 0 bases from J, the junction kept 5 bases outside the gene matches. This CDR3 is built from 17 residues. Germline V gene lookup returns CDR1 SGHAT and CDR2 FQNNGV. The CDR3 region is CASSLGQGLRSYNEQFF. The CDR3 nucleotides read TGTGCCAGCAGCTTAGGACAGGGGTTGCGCTCCTACAATGAGCAGTTCTTC.

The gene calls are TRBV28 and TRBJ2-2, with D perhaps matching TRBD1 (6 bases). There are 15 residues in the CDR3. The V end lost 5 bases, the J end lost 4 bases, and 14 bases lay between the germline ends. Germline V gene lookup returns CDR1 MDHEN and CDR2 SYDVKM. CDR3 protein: CASSPRGQVTGELFF. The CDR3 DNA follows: TGTGCCAGCAGTCCCAGGGGCCAGGTCACCGGGGAGCTGTTTTTT.